Below are 27 T cell receptor beta chains sequenced from a single sample in a study of blood T cell repertoires in COVID-19. Produced via immunoSEQ multiplex PCR; TCRdb's table is partial and in-frame only. The sample lists roughly 150,000 clones, 80% to 85% seen once, with more than 4.5% in the top ten. Input material: PBMCs or T cells enriched from blood (not recorded which). All receptors derive from a man aged 65 to 79 who had been exposed to COVID-19.

The V and J genes are TRBV28 and TRBJ1-2; D is undetermined. The CDR3 spans 12 residues. Germline V gene lookup returns CDR1 MDHEN and CDR2 SYDVKM. The V end was cut by 1 base, the J end by 8 bases, with 8 bases between. CDR3 residues: CASSLSARGYTF. In DNA, the CDR3 is TGTGCCAGCAGTTTATCGGCTAGGGGCTACACCTTC.

The V gene is TRBV29-1, the J gene TRBJ2-2, with a weak D call TRBD1 (5 bases). Trimming shortened V by 6 bases and J by 0 bases, and 8 bases separated the two germline ends. The CDR3 sequence is 13 residues long. The germline gives CDR1 SQVTM, CDR2 ANQGSEA. CDR3 loop: CSVQEPNTGELFF. DNA for the CDR3: TGCAGCGTACAGGAGCCGAACACCGGGGAGCTGTTTTTT.

The V call is TRBV18, the J call TRBJ1-1; D gene unclear. The CDR3 covers 13 residues. The V end lost 3 bases, the J end lost 3 bases, and 8 bases lay between the germline ends. Germline lookup yields CDR1 KGHSH and CDR2 LQKENI. This chain's CDR3 is CASSPPGDTEAFF. The CDR3 DNA follows: TGTGCCAGCTCACCGCCCGGGGACACTGAAGCTTTCTTT.

CDR3 coding DNA: TGCGCCAGCAGCCAACTCGCCGGAGCGGGGGGGCCGCGGGAGACCCAGTACTTC. This encodes CASSQLAGAGGPRETQYF. The V call is TRBV4-3, the J call TRBJ2-5; 10 positions match TRBD2. V lost 2 bases and J lost 5; bases outside the gene matches: 14. The CDR3 runs 18 residues. Germline CDR1 is LGHNA and CDR2 is YSLEER.

J is TRBJ1-4 and V is TRBV5-1; D gene ambiguous. CDR3 length equals 17 residues. In germline, CDR1 is SGHRS, CDR2 YFSETQ. Trimming removed 0 bases at V and 0 bases at J, with 12 bases between. CDR3: CASSLGRSFATNEKLFF. The CDR3 DNA sequence: TGCGCCAGCAGCTTGGGTAGGAGCTTTGCAACTAATGAAAAACTGTTTTTT.

J is TRBJ1-1 and V is TRBV7-3; D unclear. Germline CDR1 reads SGHTA; CDR2 reads FQGTGA. Between the trimmed V and J ends, which lost 5 bases and 1 base, there was a span of 8 bases. There are 13 residues in the CDR3. The CDR3 loop is CASSAGQNTEAFF. DNA for the CDR3: TGTGCCAGCAGCGCGGGCCAGAACACTGAAGCTTTCTTT.

The rearrangement links TRBV3-1 (or the pseudogene TRBV3-2) to TRBJ2-3; D possibly corresponds to TRBD2 (5 bases). Trimming left V 8 bases short and J 2 bases short, with 11 bases between. Germline CDR1 reads LGHDT; CDR2 reads YNNKEL (reference sequence). The CDR3 extends over 13 amino acids. The CDR3 DNA follows: TGTGCCAGCGGGGTCCGGGACACAGATACGCAGTATTTT. Its protein is CASGVRDTDTQYF.

V is TRBV2 and J is TRBJ1-2; 10 bases agree with TRBD1. This CDR3 comprises 13 residues. CDR1 and CDR2 from the germline V gene are SNHLY and FYNNEI. V lost 8 bases and J lost 7; bases outside the gene matches: 7. The CDR3 loop is CASLGQGVGGYTF. The CDR3 region has the DNA TGTGCCAGCCTCGGACAGGGGGTGGGTGGCTACACCTTC.

This chain joins TRBV7-9 and TRBJ2-3; 12 bases match TRBD2. Germline loops: CDR1 SEHNR, CDR2 FQNEAQ (reference sequence). This CDR3 region has 15 residues. Unmatched junction bases numbered 1, after V lost 2 bases and J lost 4 bases. The CDR3 protein is CASSLPSGGADTQYF. The CDR3 region has the DNA TGTGCCAGCAGCTTACCTAGCGGGGGGGCAGATACGCAGTATTTT.

The chain combines TRBV4-1 with TRBJ1-1, with 7 bases identical to TRBD1. Germline values: CDR1 MGHRA, CDR2 YSYEKL. With 1 base clipped from V and 8 bases from J, the junction kept 4 bases outside the gene matches. This CDR3 has 13 amino acids. The CDR3 nucleotides read TGCGCCAGCAGCCAAGTCGCGACAGGGGAAGCTTTCTTT. Translated, it gives CASSQVATGEAFF.

The CDR3 nucleotides are TGTGCCAGCAGCGGAAGAAGCGGGGAGGGGACCTACGAGCAGTACTTC. Encoded protein: CASSGRSGEGTYEQYF. This chain links TRBV9 with TRBJ2-7, with TRBD2 identical over 7 bases. The V segment lost 3 bases and the J segment 2 bases; nucleotides outside the gene matches: 11. This CDR3 comprises 16 residues. The germline gives CDR1 SGDLS, CDR2 YYNGEE.

The rearrangement joins TRBV7-2 to TRBJ2-3; 7 bases are a match to TRBD2. CDR1 and CDR2 from the germline V gene are SGHTA and FQGNSA. V was pared by 2 bases and J by 1 base, with 6 bases of the junction left unmatched. The CDR3 length is 16 residues. CDR3 protein: CASSLNSGGGTDTQYF. The CDR3 DNA is TGTGCCAGCAGCTTAAATTCGGGGGGTGGCACAGATACGCAGTATTTT.

Notes on this clone: The sample holds other DNA sequences that translate to the same CDR3. V usage is TRBV12-3 or TRBV12-4 and J usage is TRBJ2-5; D is ambiguous. V dropped 4 bases and J dropped 1 base, with 4 bases sitting between them. This CDR3 is 12 amino acids long. The CDR3 loop is CASSSFQETQYF. CDR3 coding DNA: TGTGCCAGCAGTTCCTTCCAAGAGACCCAGTACTTC.

This chain joins TRBV6-1 and TRBJ1-5; D call uncertain. V was clipped by 2 bases and J by 0 bases, with 11 bases between them. Germline V gives CDR1 MNHNS, CDR2 SASEGT. The CDR3 is 16 residues long. This CDR3 reads CASSESNSYSNQPQHF. The CDR3 DNA follows: TGTGCCAGCAGTGAAAGCAACAGCTATAGCAATCAGCCCCAGCATTTT.

This sequence joins TRBV2 and TRBJ1-5, with TRBD1 matching over 9 bases. J lost 7 bases, V lost 7 bases, and 8 bases had no gene match. This CDR3 region has 14 residues. CDR1 is SNHLY and CDR2 is FYNNEI in the germline V gene. CDR3: CASTTTGGDQPQHF. CDR3 in DNA: TGTGCCAGCACTACTACAGGGGGCGACCAGCCCCAGCATTTT. Full variable domain (remainder filled in from reference TRBV2 and TRBJ1-5): EPEVTQTPSHQVTQMGQEVILRCVPISNHLYFYWYRQILGQKVEFLVSFYNNEISEKSEIFDDQFSVERPDGSNFTLKIRSTKLEDSAMYFCASTTTGGDQPQHFGDGTRLSIL.

This chain connects TRBV7-2 to TRBJ2-3; TRBD1 aligns across 7 bases. V shed 5 bases and J 3 bases; nucleotides not matched to a gene: 5. This CDR3 is built from 14 residues. Germline lookup yields CDR1 SGHTA and CDR2 FQGNSA. This CDR3 reads CASSNRQGTDTQYF. CDR3 coding DNA: TGTGCCAGCAGCAATCGACAGGGTACAGATACGCAGTATTTT.

The rearrangement joins TRBV4-3 to TRBJ1-4; TRBD1 matches at 9 bases. The germline V gene has CDR1 LGHNA and CDR2 YSLEER. CDR3 size: 14 residues. V shed 4 bases, J shed 5 bases, and the junction held 2 bases outside the gene matches. CDR3 in amino acids: CASSPGTGNEKLFF. CDR3 bases: TGCGCCAGCAGCCCCGGGACAGGGAATGAAAAACTGTTTTTT.

The CDR3 DNA reads TGCGCCAGCAGCATGTCCGGGACAGAAGAAGAGACCCAGTACTTC. Its translation is CASSMSGTEEETQYF. The chain joins TRBV5-1 to TRBJ2-5; 7 bases are a match to TRBD1. The CDR3 loop spans 15 amino acids. The germline V gene encodes CDR1 SGHRS and CDR2 YFSETQ. V lost 4 bases to trimming and J lost 3 bases; unmatched junction nucleotides: 9.

V gene TRBV10-1 combines with J gene TRBJ2-5; tentative D call: TRBD1 (5 bases). Trimming stripped 4 bases from V and 5 bases from J, with 11 bases between. This CDR3 region has 13 residues. CDR1 and CDR2 (germline): WNHNN, SYGVQD (reference sequence). CDR3 nucleotide sequence: TGCGCCAGCAGTGCTAGGGGCAGTGAGACCCAGTACTTC. Its translation: CASSARGSETQYF.

This clone was recorded a few times. CDR3 DNA: TGTGCCAGCAGCCCCGGCCAGGGGTTGGGCTACACCTTC. It is translated as CASSPGQGLGYTF. The chain is built from TRBV7-3 and TRBJ1-2, with a tentative D call TRBD1 (6 bases). The length of the CDR3 is 13 residues. Germline CDR1 SGHTA, CDR2 FQGTGA. V was clipped by 5 bases and J by 8 bases, with 15 bases between them.

The rearrangement links TRBV5-4 to TRBJ1-6; D is ambiguous. Looked up from germline, CDR1 is SGHNT and CDR2 is YYREEE (reference sequence). Trimming left V 3 bases short and J 4 bases short, with 11 bases between. This CDR3 contains 15 residues. The CDR3 loop reads CASSYGGRYNSPLHF. The CDR3, as DNA: TGTGCCAGCAGCTATGGCGGGAGGTATAATTCACCCCTCCACTTT.

The CDR3 nucleotides are TGCAGCGGAACCCTAGCCTACGAGCAGTACTTC. As protein: CSGTLAYEQYF. The chain is built from TRBV29-1 and TRBJ2-7; D not resolved. Germline CDR1 reads SQVTM; CDR2 reads ANQGSEA. Trimming took 7 bases from V and 2 from J, leaving 9 bases between them. This CDR3 has 11 residues.

This clone was picked up a small number of times. The rearrangement links TRBV4-1 to TRBJ2-3, with 10 nucleotides matching TRBD2. There are 16 residues in the CDR3. The ends lost 1 base at V and 6 bases at J; junction bases unmatched: 7. CDR1 and CDR2 from the germline V gene are MGHRA and YSYEKL. CDR3 protein: CASSQAIAGGGDTQYF. The DNA of the CDR3 is TGCGCCAGCAGCCAAGCCATAGCGGGGGGCGGGGATACGCAGTATTTT.

This clone was seen just once. The chain couples TRBV6-2 or TRBV6-3 to TRBJ2-1; D is ambiguous. Trimming left V 2 bases short and J 0 bases short, with 11 bases between. The CDR3 spans 16 residues. CDR1 is MNHEY, CDR2 SVGEGT, per germline. CDR3 nucleotides: TGTGCCAGCAGTTACGGGCGTGTGAGCTCCTACAATGAGCAGTTCTTC. Translating gives CASSYGRVSSYNEQFF.

This rearrangement joins TRBV5-4 to TRBJ1-2, with D possibly TRBD1 on 6 matching bases. CDR1 is SGHNT and CDR2 is YYREEE in the germline V gene (reference sequence). This CDR3 has 13 residues. Trimming stripped 4 bases from V and 6 bases from J, with 13 bases between. CDR3 coding DNA: TGTGCCAGCAGCCAACAGGGCTCCCATGGCTACACCTTC. Protein: CASSQQGSHGYTF. Full variable domain (remainder filled in from reference TRBV5-4 and TRBJ1-2): ETGVTQSPTHLIKTRGQQVTLRCSSQSGHNTVSWYQQALGQGPQFIFQYYREEENGRGNFPPRFSGLQFPNYSSELNVNALELDDSALYLCASSQQGSHGYTFGSGTRLTVV.

V gene TRBV19 combines with J gene TRBJ1-2; the D is unclear. The CDR3 totals 13 residues. Germline CDR1 and CDR2: LNHDA and SQIVND (reference sequence). Between the trimmed V and J ends, which lost 3 bases and 2 bases, there was a span of 7 bases. The CDR3 coding sequence is TGTGCCAGTAGTATGGTCCAGAACTATGGCTACACCTTC. Translation: CASSMVQNYGYTF.

The chain links TRBV24-1 to TRBJ2-1; D possibly corresponds to TRBD2 (6 bases). The germline V gene has CDR1 KGHDR and CDR2 SFDVKD. Trimming took 3 bases from V and 2 from J, leaving 10 bases between them. The CDR3 consists of 15 residues. The CDR3 DNA sequence: TGTGCCACCAGTGATGGGTGGGAGGCCTACAATGAGCAGTTCTTC. This encodes CATSDGWEAYNEQFF.